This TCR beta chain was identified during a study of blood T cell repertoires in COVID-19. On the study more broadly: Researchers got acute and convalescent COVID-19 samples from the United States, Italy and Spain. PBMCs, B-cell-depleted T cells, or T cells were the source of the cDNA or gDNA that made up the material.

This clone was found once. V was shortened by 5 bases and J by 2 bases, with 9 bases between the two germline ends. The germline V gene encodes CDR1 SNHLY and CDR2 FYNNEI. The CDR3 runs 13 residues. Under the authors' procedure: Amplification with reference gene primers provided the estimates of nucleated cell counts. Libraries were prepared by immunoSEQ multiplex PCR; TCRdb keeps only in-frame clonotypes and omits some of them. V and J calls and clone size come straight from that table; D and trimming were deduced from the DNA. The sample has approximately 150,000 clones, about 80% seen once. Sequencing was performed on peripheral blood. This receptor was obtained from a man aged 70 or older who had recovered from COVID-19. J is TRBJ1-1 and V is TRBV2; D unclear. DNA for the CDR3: TGTGCCAGCAGTCTCGACTTAAACACTGAAGCTTTCTTT. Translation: CASSLDLNTEAFF.